The 27 T cell receptor beta chains listed next were all sequenced from one sample in a study of shared clonotypes between healthy human individuals. Clones were read by immunoSEQ multiplex PCR, and TCRdb kept only the in-frame ones, dropping some. The repertoire holds around 2,100,000 clones, with approximately 95% as singletons. CD45RO negativity and positive selection for CCR7 defined naive CD8 cells, a population that excluded terminally differentiated effector memory CD45RA+ cells. Source material: naive CD8+ T cells sorted from blood. These receptors all stem from a man younger than 35 in good health.

The chain carries TRBV27 and TRBJ2-2; D may be TRBD2 (6 bases). Germline values: CDR1 MNHEY, CDR2 SMNVEV (reference sequence). CDR3 length: 14 amino acids. V was clipped by 5 bases and J by 5 bases, with 12 bases between them. The CDR3 nucleotides read TGTGCCAGCAGTAAGGCGCGGGGTACCGGGGAGCTGTTTTTT. Residues: CASSKARGTGELFF.

This chain uses TRBV4-2 with TRBJ2-7; D ambiguous. The CDR3 has 13 amino acids. Trimming stripped 0 bases from V and 4 bases from J, with 7 bases between. The germline V gene encodes CDR1 LGHNA and CDR2 YNFKEQ. The CDR3 DNA reads TGTGCCAGCAGCCAAGAGCTTAGGTACGAGCAGTACTTC. Its translation: CASSQELRYEQYF.

Only one count was recorded for this clone. The V and J genes are TRBV7-9 and TRBJ2-5; D is unclear. CDR1 is SEHNR and CDR2 is FQNEAQ in the germline V gene (reference sequence). Trimming pared 5 bases from V and 5 bases from J, leaving 9 bases between. The CDR3 consists of 12 residues. The CDR3 DNA is TGTGCCAGCAGCGCTGGCTGGGAGACCCAGTACTTC. Its translation is CASSAGWETQYF.

This sequence joins TRBV5-6 and TRBJ2-1; TRBD2 agrees at 11 bases. Germline V lookup: CDR1 SGHDT, CDR2 YYEEEE. The CDR3 loop spans 17 amino acids. V lost 4 bases, J lost 4 bases, and 10 bases stayed unmatched. The CDR3 spells CASSHGLAGVMYNEQFF. CDR3 in DNA: TGTGCCAGCAGCCACGGACTAGCGGGCGTTATGTACAATGAGCAGTTCTTC. Complete variable domain (other parts from reference TRBV5-6 and TRBJ2-1): DAGVTQSPTHLIKTRGQQVTLRCSPKSGHDTVSWYQQALGQGPQFIFQYYEEEERQRGNFPDRFSGHQFPNYSSELNVNALLLGDSALYLCASSHGLAGVMYNEQFFGPGTRLTVL.

The gene calls are TRBV30 and TRBJ2-1, with 7 bases that match TRBD2. With 0 bases clipped from V and 5 bases from J, the junction kept 4 bases outside the gene matches. Germline assignment: CDR1 GTSNPN and CDR2 SVGIG (reference sequence). The CDR3 totals 14 residues. The CDR3 sequence: CAWSVLANNNEQFF. In nucleotides, the CDR3 is TGTGCCTGGAGTGTACTAGCGAATAACAATGAGCAGTTCTTC. The complete variable domain, with remaining parts taken from reference TRBV30 and TRBJ2-1, reads SQTIHQWPATLVQPVGSPLSLECTVEGTSNPNLYWYRQAAGRGLQLLFYSVGIGQISSEVPQNLSASRPQDRQFILSSKKLLLSDSGFYLCAWSVLANNNEQFFGPGTRLTVL.

The chain is built from TRBV7-6 and TRBJ2-1; D may be TRBD2 (5 bases). The CDR3 length is 15 residues. V was trimmed by 4 bases and J by 3 bases, leaving 13 bases between them. The V gene's germline CDR1 is SGHVS and CDR2 FNYEAQ. This CDR3 is CASSSNTTSYNEQFF. CDR3 nucleotides: TGTGCCAGCAGCTCAAATACTACTAGCTACAATGAGCAGTTCTTC.

This clone occurred once. The DNA of the CDR3 is TGTGCCAGCAGCGTCACGGGACTAGCGGGAGGTGTCCTCAATGAGCAGTTCTTC. It translates to CASSVTGLAGGVLNEQFF. This chain connects TRBV5-5 to TRBJ2-1, with TRBD2 matching 15 bases. Trimming at V came to 4 bases and at J to 6 bases, leaving 11 bases not matched to a gene. The germline gives CDR1 SGHKS, CDR2 YYEKEE (reference sequence). This CDR3 contains 18 residues.

The chain recombines TRBV5-1 with TRBJ2-1, with 11 positions matching TRBD2. The trim removed 4 bases at V and 4 bases at J, leaving 7 bases unmatched. Germline-derived CDR1 and CDR2 are SGHRS and YFSETQ. This CDR3 has 16 residues. This CDR3 is CASSQLPSGRYNEQFF. CDR3 coding DNA: TGCGCCAGCAGCCAACTTCCTAGCGGGAGGTACAATGAGCAGTTCTTC. The full variable domain, in which reference TRBV5-1 and TRBJ2-1 provide the parts outside the CDR3, is KAGVTQTPRYLIKTRGQQVTLSCSPISGHRSVSWYQQTPGQGLQFLFEYFSETQRNKGNFPGRFSGRQFSNSRSEMNVSTLELGDSALYLCASSQLPSGRYNEQFFGPGTRLTVL.

The chain uses TRBV6-5 and TRBJ1-5, with TRBD1 identical over 9 bases. V shed 5 bases, J shed 6 bases, and the junction held 8 bases outside the gene matches. This CDR3 spans 15 amino acids. Germline assignment: CDR1 MNHEY and CDR2 SVGAGI. This CDR3 is CASSPGTGIGQPQHF. As DNA, the CDR3 is TGTGCCAGCAGTCCTGGGACAGGGATCGGTCAGCCCCAGCATTTT.

This clone is a singleton in its sample. The chain employs TRBV13 and TRBJ2-7; 7 positions match TRBD1. Germline V gene sequence: CDR1 PRHDT, CDR2 FYEKMQ (reference sequence). CDR3 length: 16 amino acids. The trim removed 4 bases at V and 4 bases at J, leaving 13 bases unmatched. In DNA, the CDR3 is TGTGCCAGCAGCTCCCTTGGGGTGACAGGGCCTTACGAGCAGTACTTC. Translating gives CASSSLGVTGPYEQYF.

The CDR3 DNA reads as TGTGCCAGCAGCCCAATCTTGGGACAGCCAAGATACGGGGAGCTGTTTTTT. This codes for CASSPILGQPRYGELFF. The genes are TRBV11-2 and TRBJ2-2; 7 nucleotides align to TRBD1. Losses at the gene ends were 5 bases for V and 7 bases for J; bases not matched to a gene: 16. Germline CDR1 is SGHAT and CDR2 is FQNNGV. CDR3 length equals 17 residues.

V and J are TRBV4-1 and TRBJ2-3, with TRBD2 identical over 11 bases. The V segment lost 8 bases and the J segment 3 bases; nucleotides outside the gene matches: 4. CDR1 MGHRA and CDR2 YSYEKL come from the germline V gene. The CDR3 extends over 14 amino acids. CDR3 sequence: CASQASGGTDTQYF. The CDR3 DNA reads as TGCGCCAGCCAGGCTAGCGGGGGGACAGATACGCAGTATTTT.

The chain has TRBV10-3 and TRBJ1-3; D is perhaps TRBD1 (6 bases). Trimming left V 0 bases short and J 4 bases short, with 13 bases between. Germline V gene lookup returns CDR1 ENHRY and CDR2 SYGVKD. The length of the CDR3 is 16 residues. The CDR3 region has the DNA TGTGCCATCAGTGAGTCGATCCAGGGGTCCGGAAACACCATATATTTT. The encoded protein is CAISESIQGSGNTIYF.

This rearrangement joins TRBV6-5 to TRBJ1-1, with 10 bases matching TRBD1. Germline lookup yields CDR1 MNHEY and CDR2 SVGAGI. This CDR3 is 16 amino acids long. V gave up 0 bases and J gave up 3 bases; unmatched junction bases: 4. CDR3 in DNA: TGTGCCAGCAGTTACTCGACGGACAGGGGGTACACTGAAGCTTTCTTT. Translating gives CASSYSTDRGYTEAFF.

With respect to this clone: Other DNA sequences in the sample encode the same CDR3. CDR3 sequence: CASSLSGGTEAFF. The DNA of the CDR3 is TGTGCCAGCAGTTTATCTGGAGGGACTGAAGCTTTCTTT. The V gene is TRBV27, the J gene TRBJ1-1, with unresolved D. V lost 0 bases and J lost 5, with 7 bases in between. The germline V gene has CDR1 MNHEY and CDR2 SMNVEV (reference sequence). The CDR3 extends over 13 amino acids.

The gene calls are TRBV6-6 and TRBJ2-7; no firm D call. The CDR3 runs to 12 residues. Trimming took off 2 bases at V and 5 bases at J, with 7 bases between the two ends. Germline V gene sequence: CDR1 MNHNY, CDR2 SVGAGI (reference sequence). The CDR3 nucleotides read TGTGCCAGCAGTTACGCTGTGGACGAGCAGTACTTC. Its translation: CASSYAVDEQYF.

As regards this clone: Different DNA sequences within this sample yield the same CDR3. This sequence joins TRBV27 and TRBJ1-1; D is perhaps TRBD1 (6 bases). Trimming took off 3 bases at V and 1 base at J, with 9 bases between the two ends. This CDR3 has 14 amino acids. CDR1 is MNHEY, CDR2 SMNVEV, per germline (reference sequence). CDR3 in amino acids: CASSFGGSNTEAFF. The CDR3 nucleotides read TGTGCCAGCAGTTTTGGGGGCTCGAACACTGAAGCTTTCTTT.

The chain has TRBV9 and TRBJ2-2, with unresolved D. The CDR3 is made up of 14 amino acids. The germline V and J ends were trimmed by 4 bases and 1 base, with 8 bases remaining between them. Germline CDR1 SGDLS, CDR2 YYNGEE. The CDR3 nucleotides are TGTGCCAGCAGCTTCCTAGGGAACACCGGGGAGCTGTTTTTT. Amino acid sequence: CASSFLGNTGELFF.

The rearrangement links TRBV6-5 to TRBJ2-2; D possibly corresponds to TRBD1 (5 bases). Germline loops: CDR1 MNHEY, CDR2 SVGAGI. V dropped 1 base and J dropped 7 bases, with 16 bases sitting between them. CDR3 size: 16 residues. The CDR3 nucleotides are TGTGCCAGCAGTTACTATTTAGGGCAGGGTGACGGGGAGCTGTTTTTT. Its protein is CASSYYLGQGDGELFF.

The chain employs TRBV25-1 and TRBJ1-1; tentatively, D is TRBD1 (5 bases). CDR1 and CDR2 from the germline V gene are MGHDK and SYGVNS. The CDR3 is made up of 13 amino acids. V lost 6 bases and J 3 bases, leaving 11 bases between the germline ends. The CDR3 region is CASRWVGDTEAFF. Here the CDR3 DNA reads TGTGCCAGCAGATGGGTGGGGGACACTGAAGCTTTCTTT.

The chain couples TRBV11-2 to TRBJ1-1; D is perhaps TRBD1 (5 bases). The CDR3 loop spans 15 amino acids. With 5 bases removed from V and 5 bases from J, the gap between germline ends came to 18 bases. Per germline, CDR1 SGHAT and CDR2 FQNNGV. The CDR3 loop is CASSLGHGAGTEAFF. The CDR3 coding sequence is TGTGCCAGCAGCCTCGGACATGGAGCAGGTACTGAAGCTTTCTTT.

The chain is built from TRBV6-1 and TRBJ2-7; maybe TRBD2 (5 bases). Looked up from germline, CDR1 is MNHNS and CDR2 is SASEGT. The CDR3 has 13 residues. The V gene lost 5 bases and the J gene lost 3 bases, with 11 bases spanning the gap. In DNA, the CDR3 is TGTGCCAGCAGTTTCTACCGGGACTACGAGCAGTACTTC. It specifies CASSFYRDYEQYF.

J is TRBJ2-1 and V is TRBV6-4; 10 nucleotides align to TRBD2. This CDR3 is built from 16 residues. The J segment lost 8 bases and the V segment lost 2 bases, leaving 9 bases of the junction unmatched. Germline loops: CDR1 MRHNA, CDR2 SNTAGT. CDR3 DNA: TGTGCCAGCAGTGACCAAGCGGGGGGGCTCGTTTATGAGCAGTTCTTC. Its protein product is CASSDQAGGLVYEQFF.

The chain joins TRBV6-5 to TRBJ2-7; no firm D call. The CDR3 has 14 amino acids. From germline, CDR1 is MNHEY and CDR2 SVGAGI. V shed 2 bases and J shed 6 bases, with 14 bases lying between them. CDR3 amino acids: CASSYALNGGEQYF. The CDR3 coding sequence is TGTGCCAGCAGTTACGCACTTAATGGCGGCGAGCAGTACTTC.

Points on this clone: The sample contains more than one DNA sequence encoding this CDR3. The V and J genes are TRBV5-1 and TRBJ2-1, with D possibly TRBD1 on 6 matching bases. The V and J ends lost 2 bases and 9 bases respectively, with 6 bases between them. Per germline, CDR1 SGHRS and CDR2 YFSETQ. CDR3 size: 11 residues. The DNA for the CDR3 is TGCGCCAGCAGCTTAGGGGGTGAGCAGTTCTTC. Translated, it gives CASSLGGEQFF.

This clone was seen once. The V and J genes are TRBV28 and TRBJ2-1; D may be TRBD1 or TRBD2 (6 bases each). Trimming took off 5 bases at V and 8 bases at J, with 16 bases between the two ends. CDR1 and CDR2 from the germline V gene are MDHEN and SYDVKM. There are 14 residues in the CDR3. The chain's CDR3 is CASSLRDTWDEQFF. Written as DNA, the CDR3 is TGTGCCAGCAGTCTGCGGGACACCTGGGATGAGCAGTTCTTC.

The chain uses TRBV29-1 and TRBJ1-1, with D possibly being TRBD1 (5 bases). The ends were cut back, 6 bases at V and 1 base at J, with 12 bases in the middle. This CDR3 spans 13 amino acids. Germline-derived CDR1 and CDR2 are SQVTM and ANQGSEA. The CDR3 DNA sequence: TGCAGCGTCCAACAGGAGGAGAACACTGAAGCTTTCTTT. It codes for CSVQQEENTEAFF.